This T cell receptor (beta chain) was found in a study of OX40 agonist ivuxolimab in advanced cancers. Study-level background: Ivuxolimab, which targeted the costimulatory receptor OX40 (CD134), was an agonistic, fully human IgG2 monoclonal antibody. Intravenous ivuxolimab was administered to patients every 2 weeks at six dose levels: 0.01, 0.1, 0.3, 1.5, 3 and 10 mg/kg. Of the roughly 54 patients in dose escalation, 19 had hepatocellular carcinoma, some 15 had melanoma, 9 had renal cell carcinoma and 9 had head and neck cancer. A male proportion of 75% to 85% and a mean age of approximately 62 years, ranging from about 23 to 90, were recorded for the dose-escalation cohort. Prior anti-PD-1, anti-PD-L1 or anti-CTLA-4 therapy was permitted, and checkpoint inhibitors had been received by roughly 40% of dose-escalation patients. Partial responses were achieved by three dose-escalation patients, of whom one had hepatocellular carcinoma and two had cutaneous melanoma. Peripheral TCRbeta sequencing was intended to test whether TCR sequence diversity was altered and clonal T-cell expansion was caused by ivuxolimab. The paper describes the monotherapy dose-escalation part (N of about 50 patients) of the phase I trial of ivuxolimab.

This clone was counted between two and nine times. Its cognate antigen has yet to be identified. No much larger clonotype is one base removed from it; base qualities were not supplied. Patients with a history of autoimmune disease or receiving systemic immunosuppression were excluded from the trial. Peripheral blood for TCR sequencing was drawn from every dose cohort at baseline, at cycle 4 day 1 and at cycle 7 day 1. Samples came from an open-label, multicenter, first-in-human phase I dose-escalation trial of ivuxolimab. The trial enrolled adults with locally advanced or metastatic head and neck squamous cell, hepatocellular, melanoma or renal cell carcinoma. Before TCR sequencing, CD4+ T cells and CD8+ T cells were sorted from peripheral blood as separate populations. The germline V gene encodes CDR1 SEHNR and CDR2 FQNEAQ (reference sequence). The CDR3 measures 14 amino acids from cysteine to phenylalanine. CDR3 DNA is the only sequence kept; it has 42 bases, read in frame from the first base. At the junction V is shortened by 5 bases and J by 4 bases, with 12 bases in between.

To sequence the TCRbeta CDR3 region, genomic DNA was isolated from the sorted cells. The immunoSEQ Assay was used to sequence the TCRbeta CDR3 regions. TCRdb holds this immuneACCESS table with in-frame rearrangements only. Some clones are missing; in checked studies, unresolved V genes explain under half, and the rest has no known cause. This sample lists about 50,000 clones; about 88% were detected once. The ten largest make up approximately 10% of the sample. Results the study describes overall, beyond this receptor: Which antigens the clonally expanded peripheral T cells were specific for was not determined. Low levels of normalized T-cell clonal expansion were also seen in some nonresponding patients. Clonal expansion of both CD4+ and CD8+ blood T cells was observed from baseline to week 6 at doses 0.1 to 3.0 mg/kg. After ivuxolimab, expanded clones were on average more numerous among CD8+ T cells than among CD4+ T cells. In the 0.1-3.0 mg/kg groups, partial responders were among the patients with the lowest normalized peripheral clonal expansion, particularly in CD8+ T cells.

This TCR was sampled from an adult with an advanced solid tumor such as melanoma, head and neck, liver or kidney cancer. The chain joins TRBV7-9 to TRBJ2-1; the D gene could be TRBD1 or TRBD2, each one agreeing over 5 bases. The sample in question was CD4+ or CD8+ T cells sorted from blood, obtained in a trial of the OX40 agonist ivuxolimab. The CDR3 sequence is CASSHDWGYNEQFF. The DNA sequence is given as TGTGCCAGCAGCCACGACTGGGGGTACAATGAGCAGTTCTTC.